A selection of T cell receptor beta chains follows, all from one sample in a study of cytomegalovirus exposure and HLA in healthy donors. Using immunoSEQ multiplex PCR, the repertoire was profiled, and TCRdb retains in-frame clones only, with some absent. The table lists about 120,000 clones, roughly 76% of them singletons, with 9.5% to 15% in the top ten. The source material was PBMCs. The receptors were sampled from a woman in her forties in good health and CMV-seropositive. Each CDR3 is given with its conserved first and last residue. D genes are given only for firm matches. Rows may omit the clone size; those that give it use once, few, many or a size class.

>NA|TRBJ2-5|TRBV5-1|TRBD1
TGCGCCAGCAGCTTCCGGGACAGCAAAGAGACCCAGTACTTC
CASSFRDSKETQYF
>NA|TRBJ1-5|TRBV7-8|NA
TGTGCCAGCAACCCAGGGTTACCGAGTCAGCCCCAGCATTTT
CASNPGLPSQPQHF
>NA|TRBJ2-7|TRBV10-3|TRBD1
TGTGCCATCAGTGAGTCCGGACAGGGGGCGCGGGAGCAGTACTTC
CAISESGQGAREQYF
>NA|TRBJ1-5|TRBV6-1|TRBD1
TGTGCCAGCAGTGAAGATATAGGGCAGGGGGCCTCGCCCCAGCATTTT
CASSEDIGQGASPQHF
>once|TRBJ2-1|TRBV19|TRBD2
TGTGCCAGTAGTATATTCGGGACTAGCGGGGGGAGTCCGTGGGAGCAGTTCTTC
CASSIFGTSGGSPWEQFF
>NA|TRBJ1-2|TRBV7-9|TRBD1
TGTGCCAGCTCGCGGACAGGTGCCATCAACTATGGCTACACCTTC
CASSRTGAINYGYTF
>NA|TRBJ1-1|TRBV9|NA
TGTGCCAGCAGCGTAGAAGGGGGCACTGAAGCTTTCTTT
CASSVEGGTEAFF
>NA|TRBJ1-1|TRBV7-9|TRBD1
TGTGCCGCACAGGGGGACACTGAAGCTTTCTTT
CAAQGDTEAFF
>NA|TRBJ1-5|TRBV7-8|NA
TGTGCCAGCAGTTATAGCGGCCGGGCCAATCAGCCCCAGCATTTT
CASSYSGRANQPQHF
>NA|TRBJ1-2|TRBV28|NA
TGTGCCACCTCGGGAAAGATGAACTATGGCTACACCTTC
CATSGKMNYGYTF
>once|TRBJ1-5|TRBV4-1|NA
TGCGCCAGCAGCCTCCGAGGGACTGTGAATCAGCCCCAGCATTTT
CASSLRGTVNQPQHF
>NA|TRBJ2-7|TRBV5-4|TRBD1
TGTGCCAGCAGCTTGGATCAGGGGGCCTACTACGAGCAGTACTTC
CASSLDQGAYYEQYF
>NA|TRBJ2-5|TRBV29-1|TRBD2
TGCAGCGTCACCCCCCCCGGGGGGAGGAGAGAGACCCAGTACTTC
CSVTPPGGRRETQYF
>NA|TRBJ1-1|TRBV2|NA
TGTGCCAGCAATGGGGAGGTCGGAACTGAAGCTTTCTTT
CASNGEVGTEAFF
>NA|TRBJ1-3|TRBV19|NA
TGTGCCAGTAGTCCGAGCGACAGCTCTGGAAACACCATATATTTT
CASSPSDSSGNTIYF
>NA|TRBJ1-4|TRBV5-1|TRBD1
TGCGCCAGCAGCTTAACAGGGGGTACTGAAAAACTGTTTTTT
CASSLTGGTEKLFF
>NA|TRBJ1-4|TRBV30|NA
TGTGCCTGGAGTGTAGGGGGGGAAGGAGAAAAACTGTTTTTT
CAWSVGGEGEKLFF
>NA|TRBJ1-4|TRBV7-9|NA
TGTGCCAGCAGCTTGAAGGGCGGAGGGGATGAAAAACTGTTTTTT
CASSLKGGGDEKLFF
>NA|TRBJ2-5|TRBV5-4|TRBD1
TGTGCCAGCAGCTTGGACAGGGGGGAGACCCAGTACTTC
CASSLDRGETQYF
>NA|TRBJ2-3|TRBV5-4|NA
TGTGCCAGCAGCTTGGAGGCGGGCCTCACAGATACGCAGTATTTT
CASSLEAGLTDTQYF
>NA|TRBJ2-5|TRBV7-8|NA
TGTGCCAGTTATAAGGGGGAGGGAGAGACCCAGTACTTC
CASYKGEGETQYF
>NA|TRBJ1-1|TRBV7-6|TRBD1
TGTGCCAGCAGCTTAGCCGGGACAGGAGTAGCTTTCTTT
CASSLAGTGVAFF
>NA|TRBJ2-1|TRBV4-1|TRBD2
TGCGCCAGCAGCCAAACCCCCCTAGCGGGGGTTTACAATGAGCAGTTCTTC
CASSQTPLAGVYNEQFF
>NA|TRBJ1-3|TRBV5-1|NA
TGCGCCAGCAGCTTGGGAGCAGGGGTTGGGAACACCATATATTTT
CASSLGAGVGNTIYF
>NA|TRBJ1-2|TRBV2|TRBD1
TGTGCCAGCAGTGGACCTAAGGACAGGTCGGGCGGCTACACCTTC
CASSGPKDRSGGYTF
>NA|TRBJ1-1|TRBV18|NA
TGTGCCAGCTCACCGCGCGGTGGGAACACTGAAGCTTTCTTT
CASSPRGGNTEAFF
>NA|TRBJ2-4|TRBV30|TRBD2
TGTGCCTGGAGACCTGGACTAGCGGGGATAAACATTCAGTACTTC
CAWRPGLAGINIQYF
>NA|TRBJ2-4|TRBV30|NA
TGTGCCTGGAGAAATTCTGGGCTTTTCTTAGCCAAAAACATTCAGTACTTC
CAWRNSGLFLAKNIQYF
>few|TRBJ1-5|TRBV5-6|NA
TGTGCCAGCAGCTTGGGCCAGGGCAGCAATCAGCCCCAGCATTTT
CASSLGQGSNQPQHF